This T cell receptor beta chain is from a study of T-cell reconstitution after alpha-beta-depleted transplantation in children. Preparation of the TCRbeta library involved a method that used unique molecular identifiers. TCRdb analysed the PCR reads with MiXCR anew, one entry per CDR3 protein. Altogether roughly 100,000 distinct CDR3 sequences are present, roughly 8.8% being singletons, with the ten largest covering 5.5% to 8.5%. This clonotype was recorded many times. The sequence derives from a human donor who donated a stem cell graft to a child with congenital amegakaryocytic thrombocytopenia. This specimen was PBMCs from the stem cell graft donor, taken from the stem cell graft.

The DNA of the CDR3 is TGCAGCGTTGAAGGCCTGACGGGAAACACTGAAGCTTTCTTT. Translated: CSVEGLTGNTEAFF. This chain links TRBV29-1 with TRBJ1-1, with D hard to call. This CDR3 comprises 14 residues. V gave up 1 base and J gave up 2 bases, with 11 bases separating them. CDR1 and CDR2 (germline): SQVTM, ANQGSEA.